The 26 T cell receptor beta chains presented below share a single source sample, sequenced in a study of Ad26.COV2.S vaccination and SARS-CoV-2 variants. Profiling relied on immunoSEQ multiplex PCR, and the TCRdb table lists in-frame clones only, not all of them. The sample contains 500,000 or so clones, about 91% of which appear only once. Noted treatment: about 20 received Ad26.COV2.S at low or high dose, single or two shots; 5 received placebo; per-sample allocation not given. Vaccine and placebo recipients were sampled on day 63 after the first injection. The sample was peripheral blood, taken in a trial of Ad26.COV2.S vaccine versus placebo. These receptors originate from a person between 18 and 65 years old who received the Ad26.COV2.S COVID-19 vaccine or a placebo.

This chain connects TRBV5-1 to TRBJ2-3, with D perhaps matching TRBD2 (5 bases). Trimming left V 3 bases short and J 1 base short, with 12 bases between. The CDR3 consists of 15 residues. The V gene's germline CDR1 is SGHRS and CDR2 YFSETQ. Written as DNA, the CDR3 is TGCGCCAGCAGCTCCTGGGGTAGCGGCACAGATACGCAGTATTTT. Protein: CASSSWGSGTDTQYF.

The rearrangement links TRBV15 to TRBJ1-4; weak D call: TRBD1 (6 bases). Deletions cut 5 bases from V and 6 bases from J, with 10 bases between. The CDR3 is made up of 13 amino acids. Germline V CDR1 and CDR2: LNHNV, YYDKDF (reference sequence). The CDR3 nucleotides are TGTGCCACCAGCCCCCGGACAGATGAAAAACTGTTTTTT. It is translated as CATSPRTDEKLFF.

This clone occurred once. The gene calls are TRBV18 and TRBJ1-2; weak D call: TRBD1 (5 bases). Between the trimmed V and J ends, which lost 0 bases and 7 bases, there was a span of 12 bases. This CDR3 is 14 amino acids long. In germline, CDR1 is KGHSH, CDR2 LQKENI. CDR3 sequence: CASSPPVGAGGYTF. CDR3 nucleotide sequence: TGTGCCAGCTCACCACCGGTCGGGGCAGGTGGCTACACCTTC.

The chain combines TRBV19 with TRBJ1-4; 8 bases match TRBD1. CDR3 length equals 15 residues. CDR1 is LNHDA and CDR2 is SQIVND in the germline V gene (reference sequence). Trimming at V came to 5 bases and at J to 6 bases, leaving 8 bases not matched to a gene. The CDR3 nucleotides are TGTGCCAGTAGTCCCTCCAGGGGGCGGCATGAAAAACTGTTTTTT. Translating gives CASSPSRGRHEKLFF.

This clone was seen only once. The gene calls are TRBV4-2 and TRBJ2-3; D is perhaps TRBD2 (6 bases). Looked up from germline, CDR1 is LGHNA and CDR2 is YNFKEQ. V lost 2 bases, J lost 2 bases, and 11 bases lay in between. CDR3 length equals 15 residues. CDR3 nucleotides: TGTGCCAGCAGCCAAACTAGCAGAGCCACAGATACGCAGTATTTT. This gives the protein CASSQTSRATDTQYF.

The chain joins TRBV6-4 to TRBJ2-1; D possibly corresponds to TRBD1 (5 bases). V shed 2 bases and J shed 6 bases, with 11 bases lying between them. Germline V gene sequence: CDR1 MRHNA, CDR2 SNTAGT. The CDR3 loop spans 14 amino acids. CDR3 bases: TGTGCCAGCAGTGACAGGGGATGGGGCAATGAGCAGTTCTTC. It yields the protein CASSDRGWGNEQFF.

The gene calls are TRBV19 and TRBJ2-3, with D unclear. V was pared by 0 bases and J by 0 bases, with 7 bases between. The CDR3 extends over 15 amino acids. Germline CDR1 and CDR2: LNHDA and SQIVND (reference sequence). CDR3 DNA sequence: TGTGCCAGTAGTATAGACCCGTTTAGCACAGATACGCAGTATTTT. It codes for CASSIDPFSTDTQYF.

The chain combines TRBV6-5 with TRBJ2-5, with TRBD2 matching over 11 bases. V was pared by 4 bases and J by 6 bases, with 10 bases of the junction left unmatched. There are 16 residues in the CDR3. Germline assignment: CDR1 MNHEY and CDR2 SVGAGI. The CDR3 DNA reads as TGTGCCAGCAGTTTTACGTTAGCGGGAGGGCCTAAGACCCAGTACTTC. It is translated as CASSFTLAGGPKTQYF.

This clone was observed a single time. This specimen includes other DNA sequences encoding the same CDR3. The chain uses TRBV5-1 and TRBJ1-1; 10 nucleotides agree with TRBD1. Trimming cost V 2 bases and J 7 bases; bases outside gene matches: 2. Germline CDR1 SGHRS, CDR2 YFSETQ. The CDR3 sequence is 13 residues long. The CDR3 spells CASSFGQGGEAFF. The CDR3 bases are TGCGCCAGCAGCTTTGGACAGGGGGGTGAAGCTTTCTTT.

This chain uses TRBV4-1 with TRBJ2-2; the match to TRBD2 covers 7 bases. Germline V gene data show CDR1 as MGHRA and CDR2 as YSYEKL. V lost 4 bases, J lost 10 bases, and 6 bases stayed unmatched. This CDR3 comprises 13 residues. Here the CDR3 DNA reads TGCGCCAGCAGCCTGCGAACTAGCGTGGAGCTGTTTTTT. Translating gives CASSLRTSVELFF.

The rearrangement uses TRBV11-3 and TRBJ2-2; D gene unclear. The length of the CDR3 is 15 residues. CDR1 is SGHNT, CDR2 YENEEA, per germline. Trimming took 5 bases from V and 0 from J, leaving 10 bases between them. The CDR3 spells CASSPHGSNTGELFF. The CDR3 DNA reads TGTGCCAGCAGCCCCCACGGTTCGAACACCGGGGAGCTGTTTTTT.

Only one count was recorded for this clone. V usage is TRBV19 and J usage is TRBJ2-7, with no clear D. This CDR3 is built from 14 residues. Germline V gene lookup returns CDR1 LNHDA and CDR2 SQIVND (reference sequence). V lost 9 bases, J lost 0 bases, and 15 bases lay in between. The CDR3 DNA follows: TGTGCCAGCAGACGGACGGCGAGCTCCTACGAGCAGTACGTC. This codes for CASRRTASSYEQYV.

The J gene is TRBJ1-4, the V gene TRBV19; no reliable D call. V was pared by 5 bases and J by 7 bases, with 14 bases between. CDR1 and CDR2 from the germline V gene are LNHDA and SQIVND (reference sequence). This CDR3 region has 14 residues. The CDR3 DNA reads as TGTGCCAGTAGTCGGAGGGATTGGAGTGAAAAACTGTTTTTT. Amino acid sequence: CASSRRDWSEKLFF. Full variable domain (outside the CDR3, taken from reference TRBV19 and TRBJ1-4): DGGITQSPKYLFRKEGQNVTLSCEQNLNHDAMYWYRQDPGQGLRLIYYSQIVNDFQKGDIAEGYSVSREKKESFPLTVTSAQKNPTAFYLCASSRRDWSEKLFFGSGTQLSVL.

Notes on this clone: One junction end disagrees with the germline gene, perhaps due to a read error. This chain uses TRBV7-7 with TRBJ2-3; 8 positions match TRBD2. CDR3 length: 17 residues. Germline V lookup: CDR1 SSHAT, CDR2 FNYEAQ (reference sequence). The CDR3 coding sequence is TGTGCTAGCAGCTTAAGGCCCCAAACTAGCGGTGAAGATACGCAGTATTTT. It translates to CASSLRPQTSGEDTQYF. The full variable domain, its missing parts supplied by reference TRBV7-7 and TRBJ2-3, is GAGVSQSPRYKVTKRGQDVTLRCDPISSHATLYWYQQALGQGPEFLTYFNYEAQPDKSGLPSDRFSAERPEGSISTLTIQRTEQRDSAMYRCASSLRPQTSGEDTQYFGPGTRLTVL.

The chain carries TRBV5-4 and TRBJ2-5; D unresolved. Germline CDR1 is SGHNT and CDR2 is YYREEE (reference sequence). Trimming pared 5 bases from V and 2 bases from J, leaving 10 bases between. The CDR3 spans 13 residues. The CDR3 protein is CASSSARQETQYF. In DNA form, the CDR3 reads TGTGCCAGCAGTTCCGCTAGACAAGAGACCCAGTACTTC.

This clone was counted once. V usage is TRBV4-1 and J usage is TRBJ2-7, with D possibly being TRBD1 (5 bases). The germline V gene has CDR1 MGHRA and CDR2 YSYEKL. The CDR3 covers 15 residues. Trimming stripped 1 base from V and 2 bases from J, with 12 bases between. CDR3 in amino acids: CASSQAGLGTYEQYF. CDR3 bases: TGCGCCAGCAGCCAAGCAGGGTTAGGGACCTACGAGCAGTACTTC.

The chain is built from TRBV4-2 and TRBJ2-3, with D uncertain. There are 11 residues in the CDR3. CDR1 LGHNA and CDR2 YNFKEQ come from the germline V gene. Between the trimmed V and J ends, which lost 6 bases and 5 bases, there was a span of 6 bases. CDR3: CASSGIDTQYF. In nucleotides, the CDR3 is TGTGCCAGCAGTGGGATAGATACGCAGTATTTT.

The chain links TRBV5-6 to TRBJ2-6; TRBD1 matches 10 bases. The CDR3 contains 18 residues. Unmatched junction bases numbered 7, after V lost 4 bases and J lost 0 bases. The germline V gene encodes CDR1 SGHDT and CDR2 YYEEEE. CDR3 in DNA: TGTGCCAGCAGCGCCCCGGGACAGGGGAGCTCTGGGGCCAACGTCCTGACTTTC. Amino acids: CASSAPGQGSSGANVLTF.

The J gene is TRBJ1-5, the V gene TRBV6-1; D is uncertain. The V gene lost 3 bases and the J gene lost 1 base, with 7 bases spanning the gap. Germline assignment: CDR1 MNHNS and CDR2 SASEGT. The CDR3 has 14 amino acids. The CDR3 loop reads CASSDLFSNQPQHF. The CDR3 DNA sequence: TGTGCCAGCAGTGATTTATTCAGCAATCAGCCCCAGCATTTT.

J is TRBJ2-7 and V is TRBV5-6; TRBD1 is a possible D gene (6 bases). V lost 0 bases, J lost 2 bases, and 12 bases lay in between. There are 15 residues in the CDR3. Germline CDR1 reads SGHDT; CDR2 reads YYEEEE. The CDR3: CASSLEGRGPYEQYF. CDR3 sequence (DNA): TGTGCCAGCAGCTTGGAAGGCAGGGGTCCCTACGAGCAGTACTTC.

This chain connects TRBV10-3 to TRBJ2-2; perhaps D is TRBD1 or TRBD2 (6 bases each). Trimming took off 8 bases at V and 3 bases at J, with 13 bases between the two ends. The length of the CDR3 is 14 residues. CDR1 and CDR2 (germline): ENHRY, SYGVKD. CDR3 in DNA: TGTGCCATCGGAGGGGGGCAGGACACCGGGGAGCTGTTTTTT. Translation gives CAIGGGQDTGELFF.

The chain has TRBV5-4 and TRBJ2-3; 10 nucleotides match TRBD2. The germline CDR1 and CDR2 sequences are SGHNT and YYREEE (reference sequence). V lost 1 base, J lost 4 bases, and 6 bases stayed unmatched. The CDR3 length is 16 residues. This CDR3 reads CASSLSQRGGSDTQYF. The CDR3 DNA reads TGTGCCAGCAGCTTGTCCCAGCGGGGGGGCTCAGATACGCAGTATTTT.

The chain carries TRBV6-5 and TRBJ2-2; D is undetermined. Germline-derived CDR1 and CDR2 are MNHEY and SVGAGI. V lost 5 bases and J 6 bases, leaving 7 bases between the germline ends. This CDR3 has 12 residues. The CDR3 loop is CASSPAAGELFF. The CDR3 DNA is TGTGCCAGCAGTCCTGCGGCCGGGGAGCTGTTTTTT.

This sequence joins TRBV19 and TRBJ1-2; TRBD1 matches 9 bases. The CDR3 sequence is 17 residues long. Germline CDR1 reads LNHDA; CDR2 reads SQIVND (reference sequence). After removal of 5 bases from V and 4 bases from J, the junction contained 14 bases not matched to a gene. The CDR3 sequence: CASSPNLPGQGVYGYTF. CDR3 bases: TGTGCCAGTAGTCCAAATCTACCGGGACAGGGTGTCTATGGCTACACCTTC.

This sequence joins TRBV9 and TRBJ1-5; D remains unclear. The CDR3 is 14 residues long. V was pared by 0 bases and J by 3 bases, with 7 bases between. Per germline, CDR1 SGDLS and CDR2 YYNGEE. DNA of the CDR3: TGTGCCAGCAGCGTAGATCTGTTCAATCAGCCCCAGCATTTT. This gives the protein CASSVDLFNQPQHF.

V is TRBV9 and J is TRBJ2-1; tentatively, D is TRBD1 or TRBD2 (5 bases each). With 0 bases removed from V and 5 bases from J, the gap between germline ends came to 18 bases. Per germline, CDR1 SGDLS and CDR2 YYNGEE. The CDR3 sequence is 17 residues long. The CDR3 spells CASSVADMGVSDNEQFF. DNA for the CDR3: TGTGCCAGCAGCGTAGCTGACATGGGGGTCTCGGACAATGAGCAGTTCTTC.